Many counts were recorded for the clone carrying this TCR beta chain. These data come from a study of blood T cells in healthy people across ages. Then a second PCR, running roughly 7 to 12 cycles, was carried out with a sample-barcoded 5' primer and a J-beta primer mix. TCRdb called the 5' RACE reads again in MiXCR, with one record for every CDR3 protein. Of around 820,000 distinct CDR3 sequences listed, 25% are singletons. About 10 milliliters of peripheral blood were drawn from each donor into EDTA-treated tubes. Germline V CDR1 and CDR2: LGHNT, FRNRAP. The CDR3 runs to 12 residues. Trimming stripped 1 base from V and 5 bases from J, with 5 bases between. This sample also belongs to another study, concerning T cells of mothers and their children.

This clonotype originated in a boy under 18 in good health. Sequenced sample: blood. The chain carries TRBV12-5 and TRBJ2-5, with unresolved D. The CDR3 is CASGLGWETQYF. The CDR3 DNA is TGTGCTAGTGGTTTGGGTTGGGAGACCCAGTACTTC.